A selection of T cell receptor beta chains follows, all from one sample in a study of cytomegalovirus exposure and HLA in healthy donors. Measured with immunoSEQ multiplex PCR; TCRdb has only the in-frame clones, and not every one. The table has 150,000 to 200,000 clones, 60% to 80% seen once. The sequencing input was PBMCs. Receptors were obtained from a man in his fifties in good health and CMV-seropositive. Each CDR3 is given with its conserved first and last residue. D genes are given only for firm matches. Size tells how often a clone was seen (once, few, many) or the class of an expanded clone, and some rows leave it out.

clone size	J gene	D gene	V gene	CDR3 DNA	CDR3 protein
NA	TRBJ1-2	NA	TRBV6-1	TGTGCCAGCAGTGAATTACCAGGGCTTAACTATGGCTACACCTTC	CASSELPGLNYGYTF
NA	TRBJ1-5	NA	TRBV5-4	TGTGCCAGCAGCTTGGACGGGCAGCCCCAGCATTTT	CASSLDGQPQHF
NA	TRBJ2-3	TRBD2	TRBV6-6	TGTGCCAGCAGTTACACGTCGGCTAGCGGCGGTACGCAGTATTTT	CASSYTSASGGTQYF
NA	TRBJ1-1	NA	TRBV5-1	TGCGCCAGCAGCTTGGACCGAGCGGGGGGCGCTGGCACTGAAGCTTTCTTT	CASSLDRAGGAGTEAFF
NA	TRBJ1-1	NA	TRBV18	TGTGCCAGCTCATCGGGACAGAACACTGAAGCTTTCTTT	CASSSGQNTEAFF
NA	TRBJ2-1	TRBD2	TRBV28	TGTGCCAGCAGAAGGACTAGCCCTACTGGGCAGTTCTTC	CASRRTSPTGQFF
NA	TRBJ2-3	NA	TRBV28	TGTGCCAGCAGTTTTCTAGGCACAGATACGCAGTATTTT	CASSFLGTDTQYF
NA	TRBJ2-7	TRBD1	TRBV4-1	TGCGCCAGCAGCCAAGAGGGACAGGGCGCGTCCTACGAGCAGTACTTC	CASSQEGQGASYEQYF
NA	TRBJ1-1	NA	TRBV6-5	TGTGCCAGCAGTTACGAACAGGGTACTGAAGCTTTCTTT	CASSYEQGTEAFF
NA	TRBJ1-2	NA	TRBV14	TGTGCCAGCAGCCAAGTGGGGCTGTACTATGGCTACACCTTC	CASSQVGLYYGYTF
NA	TRBJ1-1	TRBD1	TRBV6-5	TGTGCCAGCACTAGAGACAGGGGTCGGGCTGAAGCTTTCTTT	CASTRDRGRAEAFF
NA	TRBJ2-3	TRBD2	TRBV15	TGTGCCACCAGCAGAGGCAGGGGACTAGGGAGCACAGATACGCAGTATTTT	CATSRGRGLGSTDTQYF
NA	TRBJ1-1	TRBD1	TRBV25-1	TGTGCCAGCAGTGGCTCCGGGACAGGGGGTACTGAAGCTTTCTTT	CASSGSGTGGTEAFF
NA	TRBJ2-5	NA	TRBV7-9	TGTGCCAGCAGCTTAGGCTCAGGGCAGGGACAAAGAGAGACCCAGTACTTC	CASSLGSGQGQRETQYF
NA	TRBJ1-2	TRBD1	TRBV5-8	TGTGCCAGCAACTTTGCAGGGACAGCCTATGGCTACACCTTC	CASNFAGTAYGYTF
NA	TRBJ1-5	NA	TRBV15	TGTGCCACCAGCAGAGAAGGTGGCAGGCACAATCAGCCCCAGCATTTT	CATSREGGRHNQPQHF
NA	TRBJ2-1	TRBD2	TRBV4-1	TGCGCCAGCAGCCATCCGGGTCTAGCGGTCGGGGAGCAGTTCTTC	CASSHPGLAVGEQFF
NA	TRBJ2-2	NA	TRBV28	TGTGCCAGCAGCGCCTACAGGGCCCGGTCCGGGGAGCTGTTTTTT	CASSAYRARSGELFF
NA	TRBJ2-2	NA	TRBV11-3	TGTGCCAGCAGCTTGAGTACGAACACCGGGGAGCTGTTTTTT	CASSLSTNTGELFF
few	TRBJ1-6	NA	TRBV7-6	TGTGCCAGCAGCTCAAGGACCCCCGGACAGTCCCTCCACTTT	CASSSRTPGQSLHF
NA	TRBJ2-1	NA	TRBV6-5	TGTGCCAGCACGGCGCCGGGAGCCTACAATGAGCAGTTCTTC	CASTAPGAYNEQFF
NA	TRBJ2-1	TRBD1	TRBV5-8	TGTGCCAGCAGCCAAAGGGCAGGGGGATACGATGAGCAGTTCTTC	CASSQRAGGYDEQFF
NA	TRBJ1-2	NA	TRBV6-6	TGTGCCAGCAGTTACTCGCAGGGAGGCTACACCTTC	CASSYSQGGYTF
NA	TRBJ1-6	NA	TRBV7-2	TGTGCCAGCAGCTTAGTAGGGAAGCGGAATAATTCACCCCTCCACTTT	CASSLVGKRNNSPLHF
NA	TRBJ1-4	TRBD1	TRBV2	TGTGCCAGCAGTTGGGACAGGGAGGGTGAAAAACTGTTTTTT	CASSWDREGEKLFF
few	TRBJ1-5	NA	TRBV28	TGTGCCACCACCCAGGTCGGGGGTAAGAGCAATCAGCCCCAGCATTTT	CATTQVGGKSNQPQHF
few	TRBJ2-7	NA	TRBV13	TGTGCCAGCAGGGGGGGAGGAGGGCCCTCCTACGAGCAGTACTTC	CASRGGGGPSYEQYF
NA	TRBJ2-5	NA	TRBV19	TGTGCCAGTAGTACTCGACGGGGGCAAGAGACCCAGTACTTC	CASSTRRGQETQYF
NA	TRBJ1-6	NA	TRBV4-1	TGCGCCAGCAGCCAAATGTTAGCAGGGCAGTCCTCCTATAATTCACCCCTCCACTTT	CASSQMLAGQSSYNSPLHF
NA	TRBJ1-2	TRBD1	TRBV18	TGTGCCAGCTCACCCCCGGGACAGGGGGTACGTGGCTACACCTTC	CASSPPGQGVRGYTF
NA	TRBJ1-1	NA	TRBV5-1	TGCGCCAGCAGCTCGACAGGGAACACTGAAGCTTTCTTT	CASSSTGNTEAFF
NA	TRBJ1-2	NA	TRBV5-1	TGCGCCAGCAGCTTGGAGGGGCGGGGTAACTATGGCTACACCTTC	CASSLEGRGNYGYTF
NA	TRBJ2-7	TRBD2	TRBV9	TGTGCCAGCAGCGTAGGACTAGCAGGGTCCTACGAGCAGTACTTC	CASSVGLAGSYEQYF
few	TRBJ1-1	NA	TRBV7-8	TGTGCCAGCAGCTTAGCAGGAGCAGACACTGAAGCTTTCTTT	CASSLAGADTEAFF
few	TRBJ1-6	TRBD1	TRBV11-2	TGTGCCAGCAGCTTCTACACACCACAGGGGCACAATTCACCCCTCCACTTT	CASSFYTPQGHNSPLHF
few	TRBJ1-2	TRBD1	TRBV5-6	TGTGCCAGCAGCAGGGACAGGTCTAACTATGGCTACACCTTC	CASSRDRSNYGYTF
NA	TRBJ1-5	NA	TRBV28	TGTGCCAGCAGTTTATATTTAGGGGCAGCATATAGCAATCAGCCCCAGCATTTT	CASSLYLGAAYSNQPQHF
NA	TRBJ2-2	TRBD1	TRBV28	TGTGCCAGCCTGACAGGGGTTCCCGGGGAGCTGTTTTTT	CASLTGVPGELFF
NA	TRBJ1-2	NA	TRBV27	TGTGCCAGCAGTTTACGGGGATCTAACTATGGCTACACCTTC	CASSLRGSNYGYTF
NA	TRBJ2-3	NA	TRBV5-1	TGCGCCAGCAGCCTAGAGCGTGCAGATACGCAGTATTTT	CASSLERADTQYF
NA	TRBJ1-2	TRBD1	TRBV19	TGTGCCAGTAGTTCGAGGGACAGGGGAGTTCCGTTCTATGGCTACACCTTC	CASSSRDRGVPFYGYTF
NA	TRBJ1-4	NA	TRBV28	TGTGCCAGCACCGGCCAGAGGATGGAACTGTTTTTT	CASTGQRMELFF
NA	TRBJ1-5	NA	TRBV5-1	TGCGCCAGCAGCTTCTCCACAGGGAACAATCAGCCCCAGCATTTT	CASSFSTGNNQPQHF
NA	TRBJ2-1	TRBD2	TRBV7-9	TGTGCCAGCAGCCCAACACAGGGACTAGCGGTGCGTAATGAGCAGTTCTTC	CASSPTQGLAVRNEQFF
NA	TRBJ2-5	NA	TRBV5-5	TGTGCCAGCATGAGAGAGACCCAGTACTTC	CASMRETQYF
NA	TRBJ2-5	TRBD2	TRBV11-2	TGTGCCAGCAGCGGCCCCGCCTGGGGCGGGGGTCACGAGACCCAGTACTTC	CASSGPAWGGGHETQYF
NA	TRBJ1-1	TRBD1	TRBV5-6	TGTGCCAGCAGCTTGCCCGGGACAGGTCTTAACACTGAAGCTTTCTTT	CASSLPGTGLNTEAFF
NA	TRBJ1-6	TRBD1	TRBV4-3	TGCGCCAGCAGCCAAGAAGGGACAGCCACTAATTCACCCCTCCACTTT	CASSQEGTATNSPLHF
NA	TRBJ2-7	NA	TRBV19	TGTGCCAGTAGTAGACAGGCCGAGTCTACCTACGAGCAGTACTTC	CASSRQAESTYEQYF
NA	TRBJ2-5	TRBD2	TRBV9	TGTGCCAGCAGCGTAGAGAGCGGGGGGGCCAAAGAGACCCAGTACTTC	CASSVESGGAKETQYF
NA	TRBJ2-2	TRBD2	TRBV6-5	TGTGCCAGCACCGGGACTAGCGGGGGGGCCGGGGAGCTGTTTTTT	CASTGTSGGAGELFF